The sequence of this T cell receptor (beta chain) was determined in a study of T cells after posttransplantation cyclophosphamide. Study outcomes and limitations: After PTCy, TRB diversity resembled that of CNI/methotrexate controls. TRB overlap between skin or GI tissue T cells and blood was limited. Later post-transplant blood repertoires were often dominated by donor CD8+ memory clones.

For this clone: What it binds is not known.

Cyclophosphamide on days +3 and +4 followed busulfan-fludarabine conditioning and a marrow graft. Sequencing used immunoSEQ multiplex PCR; TCRdb keeps in-frame clones, though not all of them. Among about 42,000 clones listed, roughly 87% were seen once. The CDR3 is 15 amino acids. Trimming pared 6 bases from V and 0 bases from J, leaving 12 bases between. Germline V CDR1 and CDR2: MNHNS, SASEGT. The TCR comes from a male patient between 55 and 70 years old who received an allogeneic stem cell transplant from a related donor and was CMV-positive. Some of these T cells may belong to the graft donor. The chain joins TRBV6-1 to TRBJ1-5; tentatively, D is TRBD1 (6 bases). Sequencing was performed on PBMCs, taken just over 60 days after allogeneic stem cell transplant with posttransplant cyclophosphamide. CDR3 residues: CASRTGTPSNQPQHF. CDR3 DNA: TGTGCCAGCAGAACCGGGACACCTAGCAATCAGCCCCAGCATTTT.